The rows below give T cell receptor beta chains drawn from one sample of a study of CD8+ T cells in alopecia areata. This table comes from immunoSEQ multiplex PCR, and its TCRdb copy is limited to in-frame clones, with some not included. The sample consists of hundreds of thousands of clones, roughly three fifths of them appearing once. This sample comprised CD4+ T cells sorted from blood, obtained at week 44, from a patient treated with tofacitinib. Receptor source: a human donor with alopecia areata. The CDR3 runs from the conserved cysteine through the conserved F or W. D genes are given only for firm matches. Not all rows give a size; the values are once, few, many and, for expanded clones, a class.

CASSPGQANSPLHF,TGTGCCAGCTCACCGGGACAGGCCAATTCACCCCTCCACTTT,-,TRBJ1-6,TRBV18,TRBD1
CASRDSHNQPQHF,TGTGCCAGCAGGGACAGCCACAATCAGCCCCAGCATTTT,few,TRBJ1-5,TRBV6-1,-
CASGRTGSFGYTF,TGTGCCAGCGGCCGGACAGGGTCTTTCGGCTACACCTTC,-,TRBJ1-2,TRBV2,TRBD1
CASDQPGGDTDTQYF,TGTGCCAGCGACCAACCCGGAGGGGATACAGATACGCAGTATTTT,-,TRBJ2-3,TRBV25-1,-
CATRAEGLFDPQHF,TGTGCCACCAGGGCTGAGGGCCTTTTCGATCCCCAGCATTTT,once,TRBJ1-5,TRBV15,-
CASSPQQGGLSEAFF,TGTGCCAGCAGCCCTCAACAGGGGGGCTTAAGTGAAGCTTTCTTT,-,TRBJ1-1,TRBV9,TRBD1
CASSPRDRTGELFF,TGTGCCAGCTCACCACGGGACAGGACCGGGGAGCTGTTTTTT,-,TRBJ2-2,TRBV18,TRBD1
CASSLVARDTQYF,TGTGCCAGCAGCTTGGTGGCGAGGGATACGCAGTATTTT,-,TRBJ2-3,TRBV5-6,-
CASSVGPANYGYTF,TGTGCCAGCAGCGTAGGTCCAGCTAACTATGGCTACACCTTC,few,TRBJ1-2,TRBV9,-
CASSLGLQGYEQYF,TGTGCCAGCAGCTTAGGCTTGCAGGGTTACGAGCAGTACTTC,-,TRBJ2-7,TRBV7-2,-
CASSVTSGGANTQYF,TGCGCCAGCAGCGTAACTAGCGGGGGGGCTAATACGCAGTATTTT,few,TRBJ2-3,TRBV5-1,TRBD2
CASSGSPRGYF,TGTGCCAGCAGTGGGAGTCCTCGGGGGTACTTC,-,TRBJ2-7,TRBV2,-
CASRRNLGVNTEAFF,TGTGCCAGCCGTCGAAACCTTGGGGTGAACACTGAAGCTTTCTTT,-,TRBJ1-1,TRBV27,-
CASSLQGAADTQYF,TGTGCCAGCAGTTTACAGGGGGCCGCAGATACGCAGTATTTT,once,TRBJ2-3,TRBV2,TRBD1
CASSFGQGTDTQYF,TGCGCCAGCAGCTTTGGACAGGGCACAGATACGCAGTATTTT,-,TRBJ2-3,TRBV5-1,TRBD1
CASSQEGTGVGVSYGYTF,TGCGCCAGCAGCCAAGAGGGGACAGGGGTCGGGGTTAGCTATGGCTACACCTTC,-,TRBJ1-2,TRBV4-1,TRBD1
CATSIVGRYEQYF,TGTGCCACCAGCATCGTTGGGCGCTACGAGCAGTACTTC,-,TRBJ2-7,TRBV15,-
CASDRDRGNQPQHF,TGTGCCAGCGACCGGGACAGGGGCAATCAGCCCCAGCATTTT,-,TRBJ1-5,TRBV2,TRBD1
CSASRQEQYF,TGCAGTGCCTCAAGACAGGAGCAGTACTTC,few,TRBJ2-5,TRBV20-1,-
CSARSADTQYF,TGCAGCGCCCGATCCGCAGATACGCAGTATTTT,few,TRBJ2-3,TRBV29-1,-
CASSLRTGVSREKLFF,TGTGCCAGCAGCTTGCGGACAGGGGTTTCAAGGGAAAAACTGTTTTTT,-,TRBJ1-4,TRBV5-6,TRBD1
CSARDSKNYGYTF,TGCAGCGCTCGGGACAGTAAGAACTATGGCTACACCTTC,-,TRBJ1-2,TRBV29-1,TRBD1
CASSPKVNTEAFF,TGTGCCAGCTCACCAAAGGTGAACACTGAAGCTTTCTTT,few,TRBJ1-1,TRBV18,-
CASSLSSGLELFF,TGTGCCAGCAGCTTGAGTTCGGGATTGGAACTGTTTTTT,few,TRBJ1-4,TRBV7-9,-
CASSFTGFSYEQYF,TGTGCCAGCAGCTTCACAGGGTTCTCCTACGAGCAGTACTTC,-,TRBJ2-7,TRBV11-2,-
CASSRYTDTQYF,TGTGCCAGCAGCCGCTACACAGATACGCAGTATTTT,-,TRBJ2-3,TRBV7-2,-
CASSVEWGTKNIQYF,TGTGCCAGCAGCGTAGAGTGGGGGACCAAAAACATTCAGTACTTC,-,TRBJ2-4,TRBV9,-
CASYGEAKNIQYF,TGTGCCAGCTACGGTGAGGCCAAAAACATTCAGTACTTC,once,TRBJ2-4,TRBV25-1,-
CASSDTPATGELFF,TGTGCCAGCAGTGATACCCCCGCTACCGGGGAGCTGTTTTTT,-,TRBJ2-2,TRBV2,-
CASAPGDLRLQYF,TGTGCCAGCGCTCCAGGCGACCTGCGACTACAGTACTTC,few,TRBJ2-4,TRBV7-2,-
CASSLGRQGDYGYTF,TGTGCCAGCAGCTTAGGGCGGCAGGGAGACTATGGCTACACCTTC,-,TRBJ1-2,TRBV11-3,-
CASSPLLAGGQETQYF,TGTGCCAGCAGCCCACTACTAGCGGGGGGGCAGGAGACCCAGTACTTC,-,TRBJ2-5,TRBV7-2,TRBD2
CASILWGNTEAFF,TGTGCCAGCATCCTATGGGGGAACACTGAAGCTTTCTTT,-,TRBJ1-1,TRBV6-6,-
CASSVDRGSGNTIYF,TGTGCCAGCAGCGTGGACAGGGGTTCTGGAAACACCATATATTTT,-,TRBJ1-3,TRBV7-2,TRBD1
CSVFIGLAGKNEQFF,TGCAGCGTTTTTATAGGACTAGCGGGCAAAAATGAGCAGTTCTTC,-,TRBJ2-1,TRBV29-1,TRBD2
CSALNTKRGEQFF,TGCAGCGCCCTAAACACGAAGCGGGGTGAGCAGTTCTTC,-,TRBJ2-1,TRBV29-1,TRBD2
CASSVEVSPLYEQYF,TGTGCCAGCAGCGTAGAAGTCAGCCCACTCTACGAGCAGTACTTC,once,TRBJ2-7,TRBV9,-
CASSYSGTGFQNSPLHF,TGTGCCAGCAGCTATTCCGGGACAGGGTTCCAAAATTCACCCCTCCACTTT,-,TRBJ1-6,TRBV5-5,TRBD1
CASSLASSLGNQPQHF,TGTGCCAGCAGCTTAGCGTCGAGCCTGGGCAATCAGCCCCAGCATTTT,once,TRBJ1-5,TRBV7-2,-
CASSLEWGSTDTQYF,TGTGCCAGCAGCTTGGAGTGGGGGAGCACAGATACGCAGTATTTT,-,TRBJ2-3,TRBV7-2,-
CASSSGQDYSPLHF,TGTGCCAGCAGCTCGGGACAGGATTATTCACCCCTCCACTTT,-,TRBJ1-6,TRBV11-2,TRBD1
CSVGGQGNTEAFF,TGCAGCGTTGGGGGCCAGGGAAACACTGAAGCTTTCTTT,-,TRBJ1-1,TRBV29-1,-
CSVRLGANIQYF,TGCAGCGTGCGCCTGGGAGCTAACATTCAGTACTTC,few,TRBJ2-4,TRBV29-1,-
CASSDQDGSYYGYTF,TGTGCCAGCAGCGATCAAGACGGGAGCTACTATGGCTACACCTTC,-,TRBJ1-2,TRBV5-5,-
CASSPRTGPRNQPQHF,TGTGCCAGCAGTCCCCGAACCGGTCCGCGCAATCAGCCCCAGCATTTT,-,TRBJ1-5,TRBV27,-
CATSRADGNQPQHF,TGTGCCACCAGCAGAGCAGACGGCAATCAGCCCCAGCATTTT,-,TRBJ1-5,TRBV15,-